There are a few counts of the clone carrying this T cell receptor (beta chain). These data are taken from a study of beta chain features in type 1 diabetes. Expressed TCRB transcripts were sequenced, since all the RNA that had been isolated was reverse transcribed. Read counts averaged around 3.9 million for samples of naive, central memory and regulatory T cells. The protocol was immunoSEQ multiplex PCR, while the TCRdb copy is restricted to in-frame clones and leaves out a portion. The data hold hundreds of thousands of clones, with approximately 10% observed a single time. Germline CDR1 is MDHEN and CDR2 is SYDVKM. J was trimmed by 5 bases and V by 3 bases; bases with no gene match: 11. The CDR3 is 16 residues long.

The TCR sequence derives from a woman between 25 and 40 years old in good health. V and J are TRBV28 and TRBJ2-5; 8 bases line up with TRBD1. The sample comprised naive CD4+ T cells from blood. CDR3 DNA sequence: TGTGCCAGCAGTTTTCGAAGGACAGGGAAGAGCGAGACCCAGTACTTC. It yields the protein CASSFRRTGKSETQYF.